This T cell receptor beta chain was captured by sequencing in a study of blood T cells in healthy people across ages. The CDR3 covers 16 residues. Per germline, CDR1 SGHTA and CDR2 FQGNSA. Between the trimmed V and J ends, which lost 5 bases and 4 bases, there was a span of 17 bases. Peripheral blood, around 10 milliliters per donor, was collected. Isolating PBMCs gave at least 6.5 million of these cells per sample. A word on this clonotype: Its antigen remains unidentified.

Combining a sample-barcoded 5' primer with a J-beta primer mix, a second PCR ran for roughly 7 to 12 cycles. TCRdb passed the 5' RACE reads through MiXCR, listing each CDR3 protein once. The repertoire holds about a million distinct CDR3 sequences, with 35% to 45% as singletons. Overall study findings and caveats: When set beside aged donors, long-lived donors presented more naive CD4+ cells and higher diversity.

The TCR was taken from a man younger than 30 in good health. This sequence joins TRBV7-2 and TRBJ2-2; the D gene is possibly TRBD1 (6 bases). The sequenced sample consisted of blood. The CDR3 region has the DNA TGTGCCAGCAGCCGGACAGCAGCTGTGGTCACCGGGGAGCTGTTTTTT. Translated, it gives CASSRTAAVVTGELFF.